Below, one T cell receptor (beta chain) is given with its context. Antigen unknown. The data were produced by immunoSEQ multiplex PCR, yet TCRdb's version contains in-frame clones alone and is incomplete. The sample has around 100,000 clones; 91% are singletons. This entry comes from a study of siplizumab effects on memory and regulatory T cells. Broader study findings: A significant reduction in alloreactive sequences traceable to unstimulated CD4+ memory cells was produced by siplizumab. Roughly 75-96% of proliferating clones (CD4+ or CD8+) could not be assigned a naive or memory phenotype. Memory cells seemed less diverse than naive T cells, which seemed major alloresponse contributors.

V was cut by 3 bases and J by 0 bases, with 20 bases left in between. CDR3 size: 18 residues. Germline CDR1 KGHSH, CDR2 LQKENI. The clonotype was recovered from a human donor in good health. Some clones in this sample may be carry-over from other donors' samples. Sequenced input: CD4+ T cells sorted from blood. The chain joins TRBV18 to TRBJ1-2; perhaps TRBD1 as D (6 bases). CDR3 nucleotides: TGTGCCAGCTCACCGACTCCGACAGGCGCCAAATCTAACTATGGCTACACCTTC. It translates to CASSPTPTGAKSNYGYTF. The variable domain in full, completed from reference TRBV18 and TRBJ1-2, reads NAGVMQNPRHLVRRRGQEARLRCSPMKGHSHVYWYRQLPEEGLKFMVYLQKENIIDESGMPKERFSAEFPKEGPSILRIQQVVRGDSAAYFCASSPTPTGAKSNYGYTFGSGTRLTVV.